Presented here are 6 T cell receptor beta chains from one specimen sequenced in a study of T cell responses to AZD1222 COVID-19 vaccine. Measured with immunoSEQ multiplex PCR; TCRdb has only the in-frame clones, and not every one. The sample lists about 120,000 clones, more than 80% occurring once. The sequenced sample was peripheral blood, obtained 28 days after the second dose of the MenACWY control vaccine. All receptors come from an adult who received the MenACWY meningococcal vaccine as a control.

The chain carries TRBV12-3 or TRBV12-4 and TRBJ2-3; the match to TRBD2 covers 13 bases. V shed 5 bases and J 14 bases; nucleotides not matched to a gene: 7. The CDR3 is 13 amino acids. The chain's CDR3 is CASSLTGTSGVYF. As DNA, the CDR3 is TGTGCCAGCAGTCTCACCGGGACTAGCGGGGTGTATTTT.

CDR3 DNA: TGTGCCAGCAGTCCACCCGGACAGGGGGCGAGAGAAAAACTGTTTTTT. Its protein is CASSPPGQGAREKLFF. V usage is TRBV28 and J usage is TRBJ1-4; 11 nucleotides agree with TRBD1. Germline CDR1 reads MDHEN; CDR2 reads SYDVKM. This CDR3 contains 16 residues. The ends lost 5 bases at V and 8 bases at J; junction bases unmatched: 10.

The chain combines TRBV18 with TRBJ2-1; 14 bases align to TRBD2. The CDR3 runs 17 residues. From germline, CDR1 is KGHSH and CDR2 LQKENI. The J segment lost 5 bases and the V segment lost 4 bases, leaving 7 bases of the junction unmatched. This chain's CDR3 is CASSQSPGLAGDNEQFF. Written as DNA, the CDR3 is TGTGCCAGCTCACAATCACCGGGACTAGCGGGAGACAATGAGCAGTTCTTC.

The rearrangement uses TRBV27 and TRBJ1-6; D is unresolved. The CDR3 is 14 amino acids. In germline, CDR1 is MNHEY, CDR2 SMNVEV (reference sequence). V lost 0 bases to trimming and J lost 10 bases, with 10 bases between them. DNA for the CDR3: TGTGCCAGCAGTTTATCGGTCCCACAGTCACCCCTCCACTTT. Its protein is CASSLSVPQSPLHF.

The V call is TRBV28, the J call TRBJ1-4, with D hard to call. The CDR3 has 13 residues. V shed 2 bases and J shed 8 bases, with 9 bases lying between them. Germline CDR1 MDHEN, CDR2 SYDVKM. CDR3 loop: CASSLDPGEKLFF. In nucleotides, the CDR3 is TGTGCCAGCAGTTTAGACCCTGGGGAAAAACTGTTTTTT. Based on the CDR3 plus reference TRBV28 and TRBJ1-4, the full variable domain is DVKVTQSSRYLVKRTGEKVFLECVQDMDHENMFWYRQDPGLGLRLIYFSYDVKMKEKGDIPEGYSVSREKKERFSLILESASTNQTSMYLCASSLDPGEKLFFGSGTQLSVL.

This chain's CDR3 is CASNSGANTGELFF. In nucleotides, the CDR3 is TGTGCCAGCAATAGCGGGGCGAACACCGGGGAGCTGTTTTTT. V usage is TRBV5-4 and J usage is TRBJ2-2; 8 bases are shared with TRBD2. The V segment lost 6 bases and the J segment 0 bases; nucleotides outside the gene matches: 1. Germline-derived CDR1 and CDR2 are SGHNT and YYREEE (reference sequence). This CDR3 has 14 amino acids.